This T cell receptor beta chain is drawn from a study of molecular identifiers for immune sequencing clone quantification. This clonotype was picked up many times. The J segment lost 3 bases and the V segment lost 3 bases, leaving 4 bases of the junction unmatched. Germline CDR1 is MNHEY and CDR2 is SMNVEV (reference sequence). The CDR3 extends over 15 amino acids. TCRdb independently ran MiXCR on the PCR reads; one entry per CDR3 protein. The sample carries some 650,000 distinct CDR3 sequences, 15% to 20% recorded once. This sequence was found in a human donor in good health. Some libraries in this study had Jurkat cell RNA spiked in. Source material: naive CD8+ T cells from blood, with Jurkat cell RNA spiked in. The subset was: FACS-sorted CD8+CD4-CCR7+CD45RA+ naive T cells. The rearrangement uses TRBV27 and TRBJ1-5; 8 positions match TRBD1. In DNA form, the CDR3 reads TGTGCCAGCAGTTTTGGGACAGGATACAATCAGCCCCAGCATTTT. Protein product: CASSFGTGYNQPQHF.